Listed here are 18 T cell receptor beta chains from one sample, sequenced in a study of cytomegalovirus exposure and HLA in healthy donors. The PCR was carried out with 60 Vbeta primers and 13 Jbeta primers. Method: immunoSEQ multiplex PCR; TCRdb's copy keeps in-frame clones and lacks some. The sample records some 130,000 clones, 75% to 85% being singletons. What was sequenced was PBMCs. These TCRs come from a man aged 18 to 29 in good health and CMV-seronegative.

The chain recombines TRBV5-1 with TRBJ2-5; D perhaps matches TRBD1 (5 bases). V lost 4 bases to trimming and J lost 1 base, with 8 bases between them. Germline loops: CDR1 SGHRS, CDR2 YFSETQ. CDR3 length equals 13 residues. This CDR3 is CASSLQVQETQYF. Written as DNA, the CDR3 is TGCGCCAGCAGCCTACAGGTCCAAGAGACCCAGTACTTC.

The genes are TRBV18 and TRBJ1-3; 7 nucleotides line up with TRBD1. Germline values: CDR1 KGHSH, CDR2 LQKENI. V gave up 6 bases and J gave up 2 bases; unmatched junction bases: 7. This CDR3 is built from 15 residues. The DNA for the CDR3 is TGTGCCAGCTCTCCGGACAGGACGGCTGGAAACACCATATATTTT. Protein: CASSPDRTAGNTIYF.

The chain has TRBV7-2 and TRBJ2-3, with a possible D match to TRBD2 (6 bases). Trimming removed 2 bases at V and 0 bases at J, with 12 bases between. Germline V CDR1 and CDR2: SGHTA, FQGNSA. The CDR3 runs 16 residues. The CDR3 is CASSLRRGGSTDTQYF. The CDR3 region has the DNA TGTGCCAGCAGCTTACGGAGGGGCGGCAGCACAGATACGCAGTATTTT.

As concerns this clone: Germline and junction disagree at one end, which may indicate a read error. The chain has TRBV7-7 and TRBJ2-3; D is unclear. The CDR3 extends over 14 amino acids. Germline V CDR1 and CDR2: SSHAT, FNYEAQ (reference sequence). This CDR3 reads CASSELSGTDTQYF. Written as DNA, the CDR3 is TGTGCTAGCAGCGAGCTTTCTGGCACAGATACGCAGTATTTT.

This clone has more than one count but fewer than ten. V is TRBV19 and J is TRBJ1-1, with D tentatively TRBD1 (6 bases). Trimming took off 5 bases at V and 1 base at J, with 11 bases between the two ends. The length of the CDR3 is 14 residues. Germline CDR1 is LNHDA and CDR2 is SQIVND (reference sequence). CDR3 residues: CASSDRLGNTEAFF. The CDR3 DNA follows: TGTGCCAGTAGTGACAGGTTGGGGAACACTGAAGCTTTCTTT.

The rearrangement uses TRBV5-3 and TRBJ1-4, with no clear D. TRBV5-3 carries the ORF label, with uncertain function. The CDR3 is 11 amino acids. V lost 7 bases to trimming and J lost 4 bases, with 5 bases between them. DNA for the CDR3: TGTGCCAGAGCTAGTAATGAAAAACTGTTTTTT. Protein: CARASNEKLFF.

The CDR3 loop reads CASSSFGQDMNTEAFF. In DNA form, the CDR3 reads TGTGCCAGCAGCAGCTTCGGACAGGATATGAACACTGAAGCTTTCTTT. The chain uses TRBV7-9 and TRBJ1-1, with 7 bases lining up with TRBD1. The CDR3 is made up of 16 amino acids. Germline loops: CDR1 SEHNR, CDR2 FQNEAQ (reference sequence). The junction had 9 bases not matched to a gene; V was cut back by 5 bases and J by 0 bases. The whole variable domain, remainder taken from reference TRBV7-9 and TRBJ1-1, is DTGVSQNPRHKITKRGQNVTFRCDPISEHNRLYWYRQTLGQGPEFLTYFQNEAQLEKSRLLSDRFSAERPKGSFSTLEIQRTEQGDSAMYLCASSSFGQDMNTEAFFGQGTRLTVV.

CDR3 bases: TGCAGCCTCCAGGGAGGGAGATACAATGAGCAGTTCTTC. Translation: CSLQGGRYNEQFF. This chain uses TRBV29-1 with TRBJ2-1; 7 bases are a match to TRBD2. In germline, CDR1 is SQVTM, CDR2 ANQGSEA. This CDR3 has 13 residues. Losses at the gene ends were 8 bases for V and 4 bases for J; bases not matched to a gene: 8.

The chain carries TRBV6-6 and TRBJ1-2; a weak D match, TRBD1 (6 bases). The CDR3 length is 13 residues. The germline CDR1 and CDR2 sequences are MNHNY and SVGAGI (reference sequence). Trimming removed 11 bases from V and 7 bases from J, with 20 bases in between. The DNA for the CDR3 is TGTGCCGGTAACAGGGCCTCAGGAGGTGGCTACACCTTC. Translation: CAGNRASGGGYTF.

V usage is TRBV19 and J usage is TRBJ1-4, with TRBD1 as a possible D gene (5 bases). Per germline, CDR1 LNHDA and CDR2 SQIVND (reference sequence). Trimming removed 4 bases at V and 0 bases at J, with 15 bases between. This CDR3 contains 17 residues. DNA for the CDR3: TGTGCCAGTAGTAATCGACAGACTCTTACAACTAATGAAAAACTGTTTTTT. Protein sequence: CASSNRQTLTTNEKLFF.

V usage is TRBV6-5 and J usage is TRBJ2-5; TRBD1 matches 9 bases. The CDR3 is 16 amino acids. Germline V gives CDR1 MNHEY, CDR2 SVGAGI. The ends lost 0 bases at V and 2 bases at J; junction bases unmatched: 4. The CDR3 DNA sequence: TGTGCCAGCAGTTACTCGCTGGGGACAGGGCAAGAGACCCAGTACTTC. It codes for CASSYSLGTGQETQYF.

V usage is TRBV27 and J usage is TRBJ1-1; 7 bases are a match to TRBD1. The CDR3 extends over 17 amino acids. Trimming took 0 bases from V and 6 from J; bases not matched to a gene: 13. The germline gives CDR1 MNHEY, CDR2 SMNVEV (reference sequence). CDR3 bases: TGTGCCAGCAGTTTATCGGGTAGGGGGCGAAGAAGCGCTGAAGCTTTCTTT. This gives the protein CASSLSGRGRRSAEAFF.

The CDR3 loop is CASSLVRTSDPPHTHNEQFF. The CDR3 DNA is TGTGCCAGCAGCTTAGTCCGAACTAGCGACCCCCCCCATACCCACAATGAGCAGTTCTTC. The J gene is TRBJ2-1, the V gene TRBV7-8, with 7 nucleotides matching TRBD2. J was trimmed by 5 bases and V by 1 base; bases with no gene match: 20. CDR1 is SGHVS and CDR2 is FQNEAQ in the germline V gene. This CDR3 is built from 20 residues.

The chain links TRBV4-1 to TRBJ1-1, with unresolved D. The CDR3 loop spans 18 amino acids. Between the trimmed V and J ends, which lost 2 bases and 0 bases, there was a span of 19 bases. The germline V gene has CDR1 MGHRA and CDR2 YSYEKL. The CDR3 coding sequence is TGCGCCAGCAGCCAAACCCCAAATCCCACAGCCATGAACACTGAAGCTTTCTTT. It codes for CASSQTPNPTAMNTEAFF.

The V gene is TRBV4-2, the J gene TRBJ2-3; the match to TRBD2 covers 10 bases. The ends lost 1 base at V and 1 base at J; junction bases unmatched: 5. The CDR3 spans 17 residues. From germline, CDR1 is LGHNA and CDR2 YNFKEQ. CDR3 amino acids: CASSQGPGTSGTDTQYF. The CDR3 coding sequence is TGTGCCAGCAGCCAAGGACCAGGGACTAGCGGCACAGATACGCAGTATTTT.

This clone was seen once. Written as DNA, the CDR3 is TGTGCCAGCAGTGGACTGTTGGGTCAGCCCCAGCATTTT. Translating gives CASSGLLGQPQHF. The rearrangement links TRBV9 to TRBJ1-5; D gene ambiguous. Trimming left V 5 bases short and J 6 bases short, with 12 bases between. From germline, CDR1 is SGDLS and CDR2 YYNGEE. The CDR3 spans 13 residues.

The chain combines TRBV7-9 with TRBJ2-1, with 9 bases that match TRBD2. V was clipped by 0 bases and J by 6 bases; unmatched bases: 6. Germline assignment: CDR1 SEHNR and CDR2 FQNEAQ (reference sequence). The CDR3 extends over 16 amino acids. CDR3 region: CASSLAMGTSSNEQFF. The CDR3 DNA is TGTGCCAGCAGCTTAGCGATGGGGACTAGCAGCAATGAGCAGTTCTTC. Drawing the rest from reference TRBV7-9 and TRBJ2-1, the complete variable domain is DTGVSQNPRHKITKRGQNVTFRCDPISEHNRLYWYRQTLGQGPEFLTYFQNEAQLEKSRLLSDRFSAERPKGSFSTLEIQRTEQGDSAMYLCASSLAMGTSSNEQFFGPGTRLTVL.

V usage is TRBV28 and J usage is TRBJ2-5; 7 bases agree with TRBD1. The DNA end lines up better with TRBJ2-7; the J call may be wrong. This CDR3 is 12 amino acids long. The V gene's germline CDR1 is MDHEN and CDR2 SYDVKM. Written as DNA, the CDR3 is TGTGCCACTGGACAGGACTCCTACGAGCAGTACTTC. This sequence encodes CATGQDSYEQYF.